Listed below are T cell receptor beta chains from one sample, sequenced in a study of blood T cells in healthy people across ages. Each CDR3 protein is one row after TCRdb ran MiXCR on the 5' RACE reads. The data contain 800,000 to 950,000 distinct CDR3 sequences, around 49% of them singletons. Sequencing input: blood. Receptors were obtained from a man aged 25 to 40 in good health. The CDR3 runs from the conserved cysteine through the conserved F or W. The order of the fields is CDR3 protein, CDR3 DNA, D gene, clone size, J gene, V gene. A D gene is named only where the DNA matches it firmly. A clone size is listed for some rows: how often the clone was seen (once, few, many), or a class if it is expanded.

CASSYQRTQYF	TGTGCCAGCAGTTACCAGCGAACCCAGTACTTC	-	-	TRBJ2-5	TRBV6-5
CASSERQGDTGELFF	TGTGCCAGCAGTGAAAGGCAGGGAGACACCGGGGAGCTGTTTTTT	-	-	TRBJ2-2	TRBV6-4
CASSQDTGQGVKYNEQFF	TGCGCCAGCAGCCAAGATACGGGACAGGGAGTAAAGTACAATGAGCAGTTCTTC	TRBD1	-	TRBJ2-1	TRBV4-3
CASSSAGREGEQFF	TGTGCCAGCAGTTCAGCAGGGAGGGAGGGTGAGCAGTTCTTC	TRBD2	-	TRBJ2-1	TRBV27
CASSFPGTPYNEQFF	TGTGCCAGCAGTTTCCCCGGGACACCTTACAATGAGCAGTTCTTC	-	few	TRBJ2-1	TRBV12-3/TRBV12-4
CASRPSSGGFSYEQYF	TGTGCCAGCAGACCATCTAGCGGGGGTTTTTCCTACGAGCAGTACTTC	TRBD2	-	TRBJ2-7	TRBV12-3/TRBV12-4
CASSWGTGTYEQYF	TGTGCCAGCAGTTGGGGGACGGGTACCTACGAGCAGTACTTC	-	few	TRBJ2-7	TRBV5-5
CASSAQPGQSPLHF	TGTGCCAGCAGCGCCCAGCCGGGCCAATCACCCCTCCACTTT	-	-	TRBJ1-6	TRBV7-9
CSARPGSGANVLTF	TGCAGTGCTAGGCCAGGGTCTGGGGCCAACGTCCTGACTTTC	-	few	TRBJ2-6	TRBV20-1
CSARDPTGRETQYF	TGCAGTGCTAGAGACCCCACAGGGAGAGAGACCCAGTACTTC	-	few	TRBJ2-5	TRBV20-1
CSARPGLGDGGEQFF	TGCAGTGCTAGACCAGGACTAGGAGATGGCGGTGAGCAGTTCTTC	TRBD2	few	TRBJ2-1	TRBV20-1
CSPRQGPYNEQFF	TGCAGCCCCCGACAGGGCCCTTACAATGAGCAGTTCTTC	TRBD1	-	TRBJ2-1	TRBV20-1
CASRVGWGEQYF	TGTGCCAGCAGGGTGGGGTGGGGCGAGCAGTACTTC	-	-	TRBJ2-7	TRBV12-3/TRBV12-4
CASTPVEYNEQFF	TGTGCCAGCACCCCGGTGGAGTACAATGAGCAGTTCTTC	-	-	TRBJ2-1	TRBV7-9
CASSDGDLGTYEQYF	TGTGCCAGCAGTGATGGGGACCTGGGGACCTACGAGCAGTACTTC	-	once	TRBJ2-7	TRBV2
CASSLLQGADTQYF	TGTGCCAGCAGCTTGTTACAGGGGGCAGATACGCAGTATTTT	TRBD1	few	TRBJ2-3	TRBV5-6
CATRGPQETQYF	TGTGCCACCCGGGGGCCCCAAGAGACCCAGTACTTC	-	few	TRBJ2-5	TRBV10-3
CASSLDGATSTDTQYF	TGTGCCAGCAGCTTAGATGGGGCGACTAGCACAGATACGCAGTATTTT	-	-	TRBJ2-3	TRBV11-2
CASSIAGEHGYTF	TGTGCCAGCAGTATCGCGGGGGAACATGGCTACACCTTC	-	-	TRBJ1-2	TRBV27
CAISPGLAVHNEQFF	TGTGCCATCAGCCCGGGACTAGCAGTCCACAATGAGCAGTTCTTC	TRBD2	-	TRBJ2-1	TRBV10-3
CASSHLRDRDRGGYTF	TGTGCCAGCAGCCACCTCCGGGACAGGGATCGGGGAGGCTACACCTTC	TRBD1	-	TRBJ1-2	TRBV14
CASRTRAGGPSDTQYF	TGCGCCAGCAGGACCCGTGCGGGGGGGCCCTCAGATACGCAGTATTTT	TRBD2	-	TRBJ2-3	TRBV10-2
CASSPRLLREQYF	TGTGCCAGCAGTCCAAGACTCCTCCGGGAGCAGTACTTC	-	few	TRBJ2-5	TRBV28
CASSPTPGTANTEAFF	TGTGCCAGCAGTCCCACCCCCGGGACAGCTAACACTGAAGCTTTCTTT	TRBD1	-	TRBJ1-1	TRBV28
CASSLVGEGNTEAFF	TGTGCCAGCAGCTTAGTGGGGGAGGGGAACACTGAAGCTTTCTTT	-	-	TRBJ1-1	TRBV7-9
CASSVVIAETQYF	TGCGCCAGCAGCGTGGTAATAGCGGAGACCCAGTACTTC	-	-	TRBJ2-5	TRBV5-1
CASSQANSQTWAFF	TGCGCCAGCAGCCAAGCCAACTCGCAAACGTGGGCTTTCTTT	-	-	TRBJ1-1	TRBV4-3
CASSPLDNEQFF	TGTGCCAGCAGCCCATTGGACAATGAGCAGTTCTTC	-	-	TRBJ2-1	TRBV7-9
CSARAGGISYGYTF	TGCAGTGCTAGGGCAGGAGGTATTAGCTATGGCTACACCTTC	-	-	TRBJ1-2	TRBV20-1
CASSLGQRAYEQYF	TGTGCCAGCAGCTTAGGTCAGCGAGCTTACGAGCAGTACTTC	-	few	TRBJ2-7	TRBV7-9
CASSQDLGSQFF	TGCGCCAGCAGCCAAGATTTGGGGTCGCAGTTCTTC	-	few	TRBJ2-1	TRBV4-1
CASSADTSSNEKLFF	TGTGCCAGCAGCGCGGACACTTCAAGTAATGAAAAACTGTTTTTT	-	-	TRBJ1-4	TRBV9
CASSQDPASPYGYTF	TGCGCCAGCAGCCAAGATCCGGCCAGTCCCTATGGCTACACCTTC	-	-	TRBJ1-2	TRBV4-1
CASSDLSGGYNEQFF	TGTGCCAGCAGTGATCTTAGCGGGGGGTACAATGAGCAGTTCTTC	TRBD2	-	TRBJ2-1	TRBV6-4